Listed below are T cell receptor beta chains from one sample, sequenced in a study of metastatic and nonmetastatic thyroid tumors. Via MiXCR, TCRdb re-called the PCR reads. Among about 21,000 clones listed, around 38% were seen once. The specimen sequenced was tumor tissue. All receptors come from a female donor with papillary thyroid cancer or a benign thyroid nodule (not recorded which). Some clones in this sample may be carry-over from other donors' samples. Each CDR3 is given with its conserved first and last residue. Fields, in order: D gene, clone size, CDR3 length, J gene, V gene, CDR3 protein, CDR3 DNA. D genes are given only for firm matches. Size values are once, few and many counts, or a class for expanded clones, and some rows have none.

D gene: .; clone size: few; CDR3 length: 15; J gene: TRBJ1-6; V gene: TRBV28; CDR3 protein: CASSPPGHYNSPLHF; CDR3 DNA: TGTGCCAGCAGCCCCCCGGGGCACTATAATTCACCCCTCCACTTT
D gene: .; clone size: .; CDR3 length: 15; J gene: TRBJ2-7; V gene: TRBV30; CDR3 protein: CAWNPPMGGAHEQYF; CDR3 DNA: TGTGCCTGGAATCCCCCGATGGGGGGCGCGCACGAGCAGTACTTC
D gene: TRBD1; clone size: .; CDR3 length: 15; J gene: TRBJ1-2; V gene: TRBV19; CDR3 protein: CASSPYPDRGAGYTF; CDR3 DNA: TGTGCCAGTAGTCCCTACCCGGACAGGGGAGCTGGCTACACCTTC
D gene: TRBD1; clone size: few; CDR3 length: 14; J gene: TRBJ2-7; V gene: TRBV12-3/TRBV12-4; CDR3 protein: CASTATGGRDEQYF; CDR3 DNA: TGTGCCAGCACCGCGACAGGGGGCAGGGACGAGCAGTACTTC
D gene: .; clone size: few; CDR3 length: 15; J gene: TRBJ2-2; V gene: TRBV7-2; CDR3 protein: CASSLRGANTGELFF; CDR3 DNA: TGTGCCAGCAGCTTGAGGGGGGCGAACACCGGGGAGCTGTTTTTT
D gene: TRBD2; clone size: .; CDR3 length: 15; J gene: TRBJ2-1; V gene: TRBV27; CDR3 protein: CASSLMTSANNEQFF; CDR3 DNA: TGTGCCAGCAGTTTAATGACTAGCGCAAACAATGAGCAGTTCTTC
D gene: .; clone size: .; CDR3 length: 14; J gene: TRBJ1-5; V gene: TRBV13; CDR3 protein: CASSLSYSNQPQHF; CDR3 DNA: TGTGCCAGCAGCTTGTCTTATAGCAATCAGCCCCAGCATTTT
D gene: TRBD1; clone size: few; CDR3 length: 16; J gene: TRBJ1-1; V gene: TRBV6-1; CDR3 protein: CASNLGQGSGNTEAFF; CDR3 DNA: TGTGCCAGCAACTTGGGACAGGGATCCGGAAACACTGAAGCTTTCTTT
D gene: .; clone size: .; CDR3 length: 14; J gene: TRBJ2-2; V gene: TRBV12-3/TRBV12-4; CDR3 protein: CASSLARDTGELFF; CDR3 DNA: TGTGCCAGCAGTTTAGCGCGGGACACCGGGGAGCTGTTTTTT
D gene: TRBD1; clone size: .; CDR3 length: 14; J gene: TRBJ1-1; V gene: TRBV10-3; CDR3 protein: CAISQQGANTEAFF; CDR3 DNA: TGTGCCATCAGCCAACAGGGGGCGAACACTGAAGCTTTCTTT
D gene: .; clone size: .; CDR3 length: 14; J gene: TRBJ1-3; V gene: TRBV6-1; CDR3 protein: CASSPAGPGNTIYF; CDR3 DNA: TGTGCCAGCAGCCCGGCAGGGCCTGGAAACACCATATATTTT
D gene: .; clone size: .; CDR3 length: 15; J gene: TRBJ2-7; V gene: TRBV5-1; CDR3 protein: CASSLDRGSFYEQYF; CDR3 DNA: TGCGCCAGCAGCTTGGATAGGGGAAGTTTCTACGAGCAGTACTTC
D gene: .; clone size: .; CDR3 length: 15; J gene: TRBJ2-3; V gene: TRBV20-1; CDR3 protein: CSAQDGHTRTDTQYF; CDR3 DNA: TGCAGTGCTCAAGACGGTCATACTCGCACAGATACGCAGTATTTT
D gene: .; clone size: few; CDR3 length: 14; J gene: TRBJ1-1; V gene: TRBV19; CDR3 protein: CASSIHTEDTEAFF; CDR3 DNA: TGTGCCAGTAGTATCCACACGGAGGACACTGAAGCTTTCTTT
D gene: .; clone size: .; CDR3 length: 17; J gene: TRBJ1-5; V gene: TRBV12-3/TRBV12-4; CDR3 protein: CASSLEGRGLSNQPQHF; CDR3 DNA: TGTGCCAGCAGTTTAGAGGGGCGCGGATTGAGCAATCAGCCCCAGCATTTT
D gene: .; clone size: .; CDR3 length: 13; J gene: TRBJ2-1; V gene: TRBV20-1; CDR3 protein: CSASRQRVNEQFF; CDR3 DNA: TGCAGTGCTAGTAGACAACGGGTCAATGAGCAGTTCTTC
D gene: .; clone size: .; CDR3 length: 14; J gene: TRBJ2-4; V gene: TRBV10-3; CDR3 protein: CAISVEGAKNIQYF; CDR3 DNA: TGTGCCATCAGTGTGGAGGGGGCCAAAAACATTCAGTACTTC
D gene: .; clone size: .; CDR3 length: 13; J gene: TRBJ1-5; V gene: TRBV2; CDR3 protein: CASSPYSNQPQHF; CDR3 DNA: TGTGCCAGCAGCCCGTATAGCAATCAGCCCCAGCATTTT
D gene: .; clone size: .; CDR3 length: 13; J gene: TRBJ1-3; V gene: TRBV20-1; CDR3 protein: CSAEKVEGNTIYF; CDR3 DNA: TGCAGTGCTGAAAAGGTAGAAGGAAACACCATATATTTT
D gene: .; clone size: .; CDR3 length: 14; J gene: TRBJ1-2; V gene: TRBV2; CDR3 protein: CASSDRLSNYGYTF; CDR3 DNA: TGTGCCAGCAGTGACCGACTTTCGAACTATGGCTACACCTTC
D gene: .; clone size: .; CDR3 length: 13; J gene: TRBJ1-1; V gene: TRBV5-1; CDR3 protein: CASSGDMNTEAFF; CDR3 DNA: TGCGCCAGCAGTGGGGACATGAACACTGAAGCTTTCTTT
D gene: TRBD1; clone size: few; CDR3 length: 16; J gene: TRBJ1-2; V gene: TRBV27; CDR3 protein: CASSLLGQGSNYGYTF; CDR3 DNA: TGTGCCAGCAGTTTATTGGGACAGGGGTCTAACTATGGCTACACCTTC
D gene: .; clone size: .; CDR3 length: 16; J gene: TRBJ1-2; V gene: TRBV11-2; CDR3 protein: CASSLWASRLNYGYTF; CDR3 DNA: TGTGCCAGCAGCTTATGGGCCTCCCGGCTGAACTATGGCTACACCTTC
D gene: .; clone size: few; CDR3 length: 13; J gene: TRBJ1-2; V gene: TRBV6-6; CDR3 protein: CASSYGQHYGYTF; CDR3 DNA: TGTGCCAGCAGTTACGGACAGCACTATGGCTACACCTTC
D gene: .; clone size: few; CDR3 length: 14; J gene: TRBJ2-1; V gene: TRBV19; CDR3 protein: CASNSGPLGDEQFF; CDR3 DNA: TGTGCCAGTAATTCGGGGCCATTAGGGGATGAGCAGTTCTTC
D gene: .; clone size: .; CDR3 length: 15; J gene: TRBJ1-5; V gene: TRBV6-2/TRBV6-3; CDR3 protein: CASSFWATVNQPQHF; CDR3 DNA: TGTGCCAGCAGTTTCTGGGCTACCGTCAATCAGCCCCAGCATTTT
D gene: .; clone size: few; CDR3 length: 13; J gene: TRBJ1-6; V gene: TRBV30; CDR3 protein: CAWSADSYSPLHF; CDR3 DNA: TGTGCCTGGAGTGCGGACAGTTATTCACCCCTCCACTTT
D gene: TRBD2; clone size: few; CDR3 length: 15; J gene: TRBJ2-3; V gene: TRBV2; CDR3 protein: CASSRTSGSSDTQYF; CDR3 DNA: TGTGCCAGCAGTCGGACTAGCGGGAGTTCAGATACGCAGTATTTT
D gene: .; clone size: many; CDR3 length: 12; J gene: TRBJ2-7; V gene: TRBV6-5; CDR3 protein: CASSYSGSEQYF; CDR3 DNA: TGTGCCAGCAGTTACTCGGGAAGCGAGCAGTACTTC
D gene: TRBD2; clone size: .; CDR3 length: 16; J gene: TRBJ2-2; V gene: TRBV18; CDR3 protein: CASSPVAGGNTGELFF; CDR3 DNA: TGTGCCAGCTCACCAGTTGCGGGGGGAAACACCGGGGAGCTGTTTTTT
D gene: .; clone size: .; CDR3 length: 14; J gene: TRBJ1-4; V gene: TRBV7-8; CDR3 protein: CASSETGLGEKLFF; CDR3 DNA: TGTGCCAGCAGCGAGACAGGTCTTGGGGAAAAACTGTTTTTT
D gene: .; clone size: .; CDR3 length: 13; J gene: TRBJ2-3; V gene: TRBV29-1; CDR3 protein: CSVEEGGADTQYF; CDR3 DNA: TGCAGCGTTGAGGAAGGAGGCGCAGATACGCAGTATTTT
D gene: TRBD2; clone size: .; CDR3 length: 15; J gene: TRBJ2-5; V gene: TRBV7-2; CDR3 protein: CASSLSGAGEKTQYF; CDR3 DNA: TGTGCCAGCAGCTTATCGGGCGCGGGAGAGAAGACCCAGTACTTC
D gene: .; clone size: .; CDR3 length: 13; J gene: TRBJ2-1; V gene: TRBV9; CDR3 protein: CASSGPRGHEQFF; CDR3 DNA: TGTGCCAGCAGCGGACCGCGGGGCCATGAGCAGTTCTTC
D gene: .; clone size: .; CDR3 length: 16; J gene: TRBJ2-1; V gene: TRBV5-1; CDR3 protein: CASSPPGGGVYNEQFF; CDR3 DNA: TGCGCCAGCAGCCCCCCAGGGGGAGGGGTCTACAATGAGCAGTTCTTC
D gene: .; clone size: few; CDR3 length: 13; J gene: TRBJ2-5; V gene: TRBV7-2; CDR3 protein: CASSIEMGETQYF; CDR3 DNA: TGTGCCAGCAGCATCGAGATGGGAGAGACCCAGTACTTC
D gene: TRBD1; clone size: few; CDR3 length: 17; J gene: TRBJ1-2; V gene: TRBV10-3; CDR3 protein: CAISRDRGRNANYGYTF; CDR3 DNA: TGTGCCATCAGCCGGGACAGGGGGCGAAACGCTAACTATGGCTACACCTTC
D gene: TRBD1; clone size: few; CDR3 length: 14; J gene: TRBJ2-7; V gene: TRBV12-3/TRBV12-4; CDR3 protein: CASSMTGGSYEQYF; CDR3 DNA: TGTGCCAGCAGTATGACAGGGGGATCCTACGAGCAGTACTTC
D gene: .; clone size: few; CDR3 length: 14; J gene: TRBJ1-2; V gene: TRBV6-5; CDR3 protein: CASSYGLGSQGYTF; CDR3 DNA: TGTGCCAGCAGTTACGGCCTCGGCAGCCAAGGCTACACCTTC
D gene: TRBD1; clone size: .; CDR3 length: 16; J gene: TRBJ2-1; V gene: TRBV4-1; CDR3 protein: CASSMTGQGNYNEQFF; CDR3 DNA: TGCGCCAGCAGCATGACCGGACAGGGGAACTACAATGAGCAGTTCTTC
D gene: .; clone size: .; CDR3 length: 12; J gene: TRBJ2-1; V gene: TRBV9; CDR3 protein: CASSIRGSEQSF; CDR3 DNA: TGTGCCAGCAGCATACGGGGGTCTGAGCAGTCCTTC
D gene: .; clone size: few; CDR3 length: 14; J gene: TRBJ2-1; V gene: TRBV19; CDR3 protein: CASSNGPSYNEQFF; CDR3 DNA: TGTGCCAGTAGTAACGGGCCGTCCTACAATGAGCAGTTCTTC
D gene: .; clone size: .; CDR3 length: 15; J gene: TRBJ1-2; V gene: TRBV6-2/TRBV6-3; CDR3 protein: CASSYAQGSWYGYTF; CDR3 DNA: TGTGCCAGCAGTTACGCACAGGGCTCCTGGTATGGCTACACCTTC
D gene: TRBD1; clone size: few; CDR3 length: 12; J gene: TRBJ2-5; V gene: TRBV12-3/TRBV12-4; CDR3 protein: CASSDRGETQYF; CDR3 DNA: TGTGCCAGCAGTGACAGGGGTGAGACCCAGTACTTC
D gene: .; clone size: .; CDR3 length: 14; J gene: TRBJ1-5; V gene: TRBV12-3/TRBV12-4; CDR3 protein: CASRYWQSDQPQHF; CDR3 DNA: TGTGCCAGCCGCTATTGGCAGTCTGATCAGCCCCAGCATTTT
D gene: .; clone size: .; CDR3 length: 16; J gene: TRBJ2-3; V gene: TRBV6-2/TRBV6-3; CDR3 protein: CASSYSGGAGTDTQYF; CDR3 DNA: TGTGCCAGCAGTTACTCGGGGGGCGCTGGCACAGATACGCAGTATTTT
D gene: .; clone size: .; CDR3 length: 17; J gene: TRBJ2-2; V gene: TRBV24-1; CDR3 protein: CATSETPGRANTGELFF; CDR3 DNA: TGTGCCACCAGTGAAACCCCTGGCAGAGCGAACACCGGGGAGCTGTTTTTT
D gene: .; clone size: few; CDR3 length: 13; J gene: TRBJ2-7; V gene: TRBV27; CDR3 protein: CASAGLDSYERYF; CDR3 DNA: TGTGCCAGCGCTGGTCTCGATTCCTACGAGCGGTACTTC
D gene: TRBD2; clone size: .; CDR3 length: 16; J gene: TRBJ2-2; V gene: TRBV11-1; CDR3 protein: CASRLGTSRTSGELFF; CDR3 DNA: TGTGCCAGCAGATTAGGGACTAGCCGTACGTCCGGGGAGCTGTTTTTT
D gene: .; clone size: .; CDR3 length: 14; J gene: TRBJ2-2; V gene: TRBV28; CDR3 protein: CAIQRAATTGELFF; CDR3 DNA: TGTGCCATCCAAAGGGCAGCTACCACCGGGGAGCTGTTTTTT
D gene: .; clone size: .; CDR3 length: 13; J gene: TRBJ1-2; V gene: TRBV7-2; CDR3 protein: CASSFAWAGGYTF; CDR3 DNA: TGTGCCAGCAGCTTTGCATGGGCGGGGGGTTACACCTTC
D gene: TRBD1; clone size: .; CDR3 length: 13; J gene: TRBJ2-3; V gene: TRBV7-9; CDR3 protein: CASSRQGLDTQYF; CDR3 DNA: TGTGCCAGCAGTAGACAGGGCTTAGATACGCAGTATTTT